The source of this TCR beta chain is a study of OX40 agonist ivuxolimab in advanced cancers. Study in general: Participants could have had prior anti-PD-1, anti-PD-L1 or anti-CTLA-4 therapy, and around 43% had some. Partial responses occurred in Three dose-escalation patients, one with hepatocellular carcinoma and two with cutaneous melanoma.

The method was immunoSEQ multiplex PCR; TCRdb's version includes in-frame clones alone and lacks a portion of them. Among over 60,000 clones, about 94% were seen once, and the ten largest hold more than 15%. Note on this clone: What it binds is unknown.

General study findings and limits: Some patients without response likewise showed low normalized clonal expansion. In the 0.1-3.0 mg/kg groups, partial responders showed among the lowest expansion.

CDR1 is MNHEY and CDR2 is SMNVEV in the germline V gene (reference sequence). The CDR3 is 17 residues long. V lost 2 bases and J lost 1; bases outside the gene matches: 9. The chain links TRBV27 to TRBJ1-2; TRBD1 matches at 8 bases. This sequence was found in an adult with an advanced solid tumor such as melanoma, head and neck, liver or kidney cancer. Material: CD4+ or CD8+ T cells sorted from blood, obtained in a trial of the OX40 agonist ivuxolimab. CDR3 protein: CASSLARRGQGNYGYTF. In DNA, the CDR3 is TGTGCCAGCAGTTTAGCCCGTCGCGGACAGGGTAACTATGGCTACACCTTC.